Sequencing of this T cell receptor beta chain was carried out in a study of blood T cell repertoires in COVID-19. Study overall: Spain, Italy and the United States supplied samples that represented acute and convalescent COVID-19.

Authors' methods: Reference gene primers were amplified, and this amplification served to estimate nucleated cell counts. Assay: immunoSEQ multiplex PCR; the TCRdb copy retains only in-frame clones and omits some. For V, J and clone size, that table is used; D and trimming come from the DNA. The table lists more than 45,000 clones, more than 80% of them singletons. The J segment lost 4 bases and the V segment lost 3 bases, leaving 13 bases of the junction unmatched. This CDR3 has 18 amino acids. CDR1 is MNHEY and CDR2 is SMNVEV in the germline V gene (reference sequence). What was sequenced was peripheral blood. The chain is built from TRBV27 and TRBJ2-2, with 8 bases fitting TRBD1. This receptor was obtained from an elderly man in a cohort sampled during active COVID-19. The DNA for the CDR3 is TGTGCCAGCAGTTTCTCCGGACAGGGATACAAGAGCACCGGGGAGCTGTTTTTT. Its translation: CASSFSGQGYKSTGELFF.